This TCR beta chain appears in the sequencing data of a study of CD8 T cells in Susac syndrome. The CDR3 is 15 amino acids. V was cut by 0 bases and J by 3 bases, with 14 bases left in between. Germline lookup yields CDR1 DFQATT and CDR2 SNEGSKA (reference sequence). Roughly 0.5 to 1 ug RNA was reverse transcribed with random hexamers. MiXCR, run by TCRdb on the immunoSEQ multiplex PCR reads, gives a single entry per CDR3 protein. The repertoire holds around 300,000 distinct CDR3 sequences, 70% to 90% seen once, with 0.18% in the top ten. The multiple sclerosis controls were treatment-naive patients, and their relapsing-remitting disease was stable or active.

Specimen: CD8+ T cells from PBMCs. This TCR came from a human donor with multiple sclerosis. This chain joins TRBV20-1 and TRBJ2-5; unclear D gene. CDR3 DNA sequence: TGCAGTGCTAGAGATCTCGGCAGCCAGAAAGAGACCCAGTACTTC. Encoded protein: CSARDLGSQKETQYF.